The 9 T cell receptor beta chains given below trace back to one sample, sequenced in a study of Ad26.COV2.S vaccination and SARS-CoV-2 variants. Sequencing used immunoSEQ multiplex PCR; TCRdb keeps in-frame clones, though not all of them. Of 500,000 or so clones detected, roughly nine tenths appear once; the ten largest clones hold about 2.4%. The treatment here: around 19 received Ad26.COV2.S at low or high dose, single or two shots; about 5 received placebo; per-sample allocation not given. Following the first vaccine or placebo injection, samples were taken on day 63. The sequences come from peripheral blood, collected in a trial of Ad26.COV2.S vaccine versus placebo. The receptors here all came from a person aged 18-60 years who received the Ad26.COV2.S COVID-19 vaccine or a placebo.

This clone occurred once. The chain uses TRBV7-9 and TRBJ2-3; TRBD1 agrees at 10 bases. CDR1 is SEHNR and CDR2 is FQNEAQ in the germline V gene (reference sequence). The CDR3 has 15 amino acids. Trimming cost V 4 bases and J 4 bases; bases outside gene matches: 5. This CDR3 is CASSWGQGRADTQYF. CDR3 sequence (DNA): TGTGCCAGCAGCTGGGGACAGGGGAGGGCAGATACGCAGTATTTT. Variable domain in full (rest from reference TRBV7-9 and TRBJ2-3): DTGVSQNPRHKITKRGQNVTFRCDPISEHNRLYWYRQTLGQGPEFLTYFQNEAQLEKSRLLSDRFSAERPKGSFSTLEIQRTEQGDSAMYLCASSWGQGRADTQYFGPGTRLTVL.

V usage is TRBV10-2 and J usage is TRBJ2-2; 11 positions agree with TRBD2. The CDR3 spans 15 residues. Germline lookup yields CDR1 WSHSY and CDR2 SAAADI. Unmatched junction bases numbered 7, after V lost 7 bases and J lost 6 bases. The CDR3 coding sequence is TGCGCCAGCATGAGTCTAGCGGGGGGTGCCGGGGAGCTGTTTTTT. As protein: CASMSLAGGAGELFF.

The rearrangement uses TRBV18 and TRBJ2-3; 7 nucleotides match TRBD2. J lost 2 bases, V lost 2 bases, and 1 base had no gene match. This CDR3 region has 14 residues. The germline gives CDR1 KGHSH, CDR2 LQKENI. The CDR3 nucleotides read TGTGCCAGCTCACCAGCGGGGGACACAGATACGCAGTATTTT. This codes for CASSPAGDTDTQYF.

There are a few counts of this clone. CDR3 DNA: TGTGCCAGCAGTTACTCAGGGGGACAGGCCGTCGATGGCTACACCTTC. This encodes CASSYSGGQAVDGYTF. This chain links TRBV6-6 with TRBJ1-2; 8 nucleotides line up with TRBD1. The germline V gene encodes CDR1 MNHNY and CDR2 SVGAGI (reference sequence). The CDR3 has 16 amino acids. The V gene end was trimmed by 0 bases and the J gene end by 6 bases; junction bases not matched to a gene: 9.

The V call is TRBV5-4, the J call TRBJ2-2; perhaps TRBD2 as D (6 bases). The V end lost 4 bases, the J end lost 1 base, and 8 bases lay between the germline ends. The CDR3 has 14 residues. Germline-derived CDR1 and CDR2 are SGHNT and YYREEE (reference sequence). The CDR3 loop is CASSKGLNTGELFF. The CDR3, as DNA: TGTGCCAGCAGCAAGGGACTGAACACCGGGGAGCTGTTTTTT. Complete variable domain (other parts from reference TRBV5-4 and TRBJ2-2): ETGVTQSPTHLIKTRGQQVTLRCSSQSGHNTVSWYQQALGQGPQFIFQYYREEENGRGNFPPRFSGLQFPNYSSELNVNALELDDSALYLCASSKGLNTGELFFGEGSRLTVL.

This sequence joins TRBV5-1 and TRBJ2-3, with 10 bases that match TRBD2. V lost 0 bases and J lost 0; bases outside the gene matches: 4. Germline V gene data show CDR1 as SGHRS and CDR2 as YFSETQ. The CDR3 sequence is 17 residues long. The DNA for the CDR3 is TGCGCCAGCAGCTTGGCGATTAGCGGGAGGAGCACAGATACGCAGTATTTT. This translates into CASSLAISGRSTDTQYF.

The chain recombines TRBV7-2 with TRBJ1-6; D is ambiguous. CDR1 is SGHTA, CDR2 FQGNSA, per germline. V gave up 5 bases and J gave up 5 bases, with 10 bases separating them. The CDR3 sequence is 14 residues long. In DNA, the CDR3 is TGTGCCAGCAGCCCTGGATCCCATAATTCACCCCTCCACTTT. Protein sequence: CASSPGSHNSPLHF.

This chain uses TRBV7-2 with TRBJ1-6; D is unclear. The CDR3 is made up of 14 amino acids. Per germline, CDR1 SGHTA and CDR2 FQGNSA. V was clipped by 1 base and J by 10 bases, with 11 bases between them. As DNA, the CDR3 is TGTGCCAGCAGCTTAGGGCGGGTGGGATCACCCCTCCACTTT. As protein: CASSLGRVGSPLHF.

A single count supports this clone. The V and J genes are TRBV6-5 and TRBJ1-1; D is ambiguous. The CDR3 consists of 12 residues. Germline CDR1 is MNHEY and CDR2 is SVGAGI. V shed 6 bases and J shed 4 bases, with 9 bases lying between them. The CDR3 is CASSPGGTEAFF. The CDR3 DNA is TGTGCCAGCAGCCCCGGTGGCACTGAAGCTTTCTTT.